The sequence of this T cell receptor beta chain was determined in a study of blood T cell repertoires in COVID-19 (dated by TCRdb to 2019 to 2021). Background on the whole study: Collaborator samples came from the United States, Italy and Spain and covered acute and convalescent phases of COVID-19. The prospective study material was composed of cDNA or gDNA derived from T cells, B-cell-depleted T cells, or PBMCs. Deeply sampled blood TCRbeta repertoires from subjects exposed to, actively infected with, or recovered from COVID-19 were included in the dataset. The repertoires were released in a freely available public database meant as a resource for research on the immune response to SARS-CoV-2. The samples were drawn from the first 160 participants of the ongoing ImmuneRACE study and from under 1,500 subjects provided by 6 global collaborators. Nearly every sample came with metadata listing a de-identified subject ID, COVID-19 status, age in years and sex. Where available, HLA class I and class II types were obtained from metadata supplied by the sample provider rather than from assay-based typing. The paper as a whole reports these results and caveats: The quantity of clinical and demographic metadata differed by source and by participant and was supplied without curation.

TCRbeta CDR3 regions were amplified from genomic DNA by means of the immunoSEQ Assay, a bias-controlled multiplex PCR. As for how the authors treated the data: Nucleated cell counts per sample were estimated from amplification of reference gene primers within the assay. To quantify the absolute abundance of each unique TCRbeta CDR3 rearrangement, sequence reads were collapsed and filtered. For each sample, productive Simpson clonality was calculated as the square root of Simpson's diversity index over productive rearrangements. The table comes from immuneACCESS by way of TCRdb, which keeps in-frame sequences with V and J called. Part of the clones is missing from these tables; in studies checked, under half for an unresolved V gene and the rest for unknown reasons. V and J calls and clone size are those listed in that table; D and trimming were worked out from the DNA. The sample has around 190,000 clones on record, roughly 77% of them singletons. Under 7% of the sample lies in the top ten.

From V the trimming removes 0 bases and from J it removes 1 base, while the gene matches leave 3 bases of the junction unaccounted for. The CDR3 has 16 amino acids, counting the end cysteine and phenylalanine. Only the CDR3 DNA is retained, 48 bases long and in frame from the first base. Reading the germline V gene gives CDR1 SGDLS and CDR2 YYNGEE. In Seattle, one collaborating source enrolled patients while the infection was active and tracked those patients longitudinally over the course of disease. The collaborating institutions used their own protocols to collect whole blood in K2EDTA tubes. For TCRbeta analysis, collaborators shipped samples as frozen whole blood, isolated PBMCs, or DNA extracted from either of those sample types. This clone occurred once. Its antigen is not yet known. No base-level quality is on record; no much larger clone is a single base apart.

The TCR was taken from a woman in her thirties or forties with COVID-19, enrolled during active disease. Material: peripheral blood. Recombination linked TRBV9 to TRBJ2-1; TRBD2 agrees with 8 junctional bases. CDR3 region: CASSVGQRGSYNEQFF. At the DNA level, the sequence is TGTGCCAGCAGCGTAGGGCAGCGGGGGTCCTACAATGAGCAGTTCTTC.